Below are 5 T cell receptor beta chains sequenced from a single sample in a study of shared clonotypes between healthy human individuals. Profiled with immunoSEQ multiplex PCR; TCRdb holds only in-frame clones, not every one. The sample has around 430,000 clones, more than 75% seen once; the top ten hold less than 15%. Sequencing was done on a sample of PBMCs. The receptors were gathered from a woman in her forties in good health. Some clones in this sample may be carry-over from other donors' samples.

CDR3 region: CASSAETSGDYEQYF. In DNA form, the CDR3 reads TGTGCCAGCAGCGCCGAGACTAGCGGGGATTACGAGCAGTACTTC. The chain recombines TRBV9 with TRBJ2-7, with TRBD2 matching 11 bases. J lost 4 bases, V lost 3 bases, and 6 bases had no gene match. The CDR3 loop spans 15 amino acids. CDR1 and CDR2 from the germline V gene are SGDLS and YYNGEE.

This chain joins TRBV4-1 and TRBJ2-7, with TRBD1 matching over 8 bases. Germline V gene sequence: CDR1 MGHRA, CDR2 YSYEKL. The V gene end was trimmed by 0 bases and the J gene end by 3 bases; junction bases not matched to a gene: 10. The CDR3 spans 17 residues. The CDR3 DNA reads TGCGCCAGCAGCCAAGATATGCGGACAGGGAAACACTACGAGCAGTACTTC. Protein product: CASSQDMRTGKHYEQYF.

The V call is TRBV21-1, the J call TRBJ2-7; the table assigns TRBD1, which was not confirmed against the DNA. TRBV21-1 is a pseudogene. CDR3 length: 16 amino acids. CDR3 DNA sequence: TGTGCCAGCAGCAAAGGAAGGACAGACAACCCCTACGAGCAGTACTTC. This gives the protein CASSKGRTDNPYEQYF.

The J gene is TRBJ1-1, the V gene TRBV27; D ambiguous. This CDR3 region has 15 residues. With 4 bases removed from V and 1 base from J, the gap between germline ends came to 13 bases. CDR1 MNHEY and CDR2 SMNVEV come from the germline V gene (reference sequence). CDR3 sequence (DNA): TGTGCCAGCAGTTCCCCCCCCGGGAGGAACACTGAAGCTTTCTTT. Translation gives CASSSPPGRNTEAFF.

V usage is TRBV11-2 and J usage is TRBJ2-7; TRBD2 matches at 12 bases. Germline V CDR1 and CDR2: SGHAT, FQNNGV. V gave up 5 bases and J gave up 7 bases; unmatched junction bases: 9. The CDR3 contains 15 residues. CDR3 sequence: CASSLRLAGVREQYF. The CDR3 DNA sequence: TGTGCCAGCAGCCTCAGACTAGCGGGAGTGAGGGAGCAGTACTTC. The full variable domain, in which reference TRBV11-2 and TRBJ2-7 provide the parts outside the CDR3, is EAGVAQSPRYKIIEKRQSVAFWCNPISGHATLYWYQQILGQGPKLLIQFQNNGVVDDSQLPKDRFSAERLKGVDSTLKIQPAKLEDSAVYLCASSLRLAGVREQYFGPGTRLTVT.